A selection of T cell receptor beta chains follows, all from one sample in a study of low-dose radiotherapy and immunotherapy resistance in tumors. TCRdb re-called the reads through MiXCR, storing one row per CDR3 protein. The sample gives some 52,000 distinct CDR3 sequences, approximately 35% of which show up once; approximately 8% is in the top ten. The sequencing used PBMCs, collected after low-dose radiotherapy plus immunotherapy. The receptors were gathered from a male donor with rectosigmoid adenocarcinoma. Each CDR3 is given with its conserved first and last residue. The D gene is left open where the match is weak. Only some rows state a clone size, as once, few, many or a class for expanded clones.

V gene: TRBV29-1
J gene: TRBJ1-1
clone size: many
D gene: .
CDR3 DNA: TGCAGCGTTCGGCAAGGTGTTGAAGCTTTCTTT
CDR3 protein: CSVRQGVEAFF

V gene: TRBV6-2/TRBV6-3
J gene: TRBJ1-6
clone size: many
D gene: .
CDR3 DNA: TGTGCCAGCAGTTACAGGGGTAATTCACCCCTCCACTTT
CDR3 protein: CASSYRGNSPLHF

V gene: TRBV2
J gene: TRBJ1-1
clone size: few
D gene: .
CDR3 DNA: TGTGCCCGCCGGGACGGGAACACTGAAGCTTTCTTT
CDR3 protein: CARRDGNTEAFF

V gene: TRBV11-2
J gene: TRBJ1-6
clone size: .
D gene: .
CDR3 DNA: .
CDR3 protein: CASTNQTSMYLCANSGTGNSPLHF

V gene: TRBV19
J gene: TRBJ2-3
clone size: .
D gene: .
CDR3 DNA: TGTGCCAGTAGTGACACCGGGGGAGATACGCAGTATTTT
CDR3 protein: CASSDTGGDTQYF

V gene: TRBV7-2
J gene: TRBJ2-3
clone size: many
D gene: .
CDR3 DNA: TGTGCCAGCAGCTCAGCCAGCCAACTAACAGATACGCAGTATTTT
CDR3 protein: CASSSASQLTDTQYF

V gene: TRBV6-2/TRBV6-3
J gene: TRBJ2-5
clone size: many
D gene: .
CDR3 DNA: TGTGCCAGCTGGACCGGGGCCGGGGGCGAGACCCAGTACTTC
CDR3 protein: CASWTGAGGETQYF

V gene: TRBV15
J gene: TRBJ1-6
clone size: .
D gene: .
CDR3 DNA: TGTGCCACCAGCTCACAGCGGGGGTATTCCTATAATTCACCCCTCCACTTT
CDR3 protein: CATSSQRGYSYNSPLHF

V gene: TRBV7-2
J gene: TRBJ2-7
clone size: many
D gene: TRBD2
CDR3 DNA: TGTGCCAGCGGCACGGGGGGAGCGGGCTACGAGCAGTACTTC
CDR3 protein: CASGTGGAGYEQYF

V gene: TRBV29-1
J gene: TRBJ2-1
clone size: .
D gene: .
CDR3 DNA: TGCAGCGTTGAGGGATCGGTGCACCTTTTCAATGAGCAGTTCTTC
CDR3 protein: CSVEGSVHLFNEQFF

V gene: TRBV20-1
J gene: TRBJ1-3
clone size: many
D gene: .
CDR3 DNA: TGCAGTGCTAGACCACCGGGCCGCACTTACCCCTTCTCTGGAAACACCATATATTTT
CDR3 protein: CSARPPGRTYPFSGNTIYF

V gene: TRBV6-4
J gene: TRBJ2-1
clone size: .
D gene: TRBD1
CDR3 DNA: TGTGCCAGCACCGGGACAGACTCCTACAATGAGCAGTTCTTC
CDR3 protein: CASTGTDSYNEQFF

V gene: TRBV3-1
J gene: TRBJ2-6
clone size: many
D gene: .
CDR3 DNA: TGTGCCAGCAGCCCAGGGGCTGGGGCCAACGTCCTGACTTTC
CDR3 protein: CASSPGAGANVLTF

V gene: TRBV24-1
J gene: TRBJ2-7
clone size: .
D gene: .
CDR3 DNA: TGTGCCACCAGTGAACACAGCTCCTACGAGCAGTACTTC
CDR3 protein: CATSEHSSYEQYF

V gene: TRBV12-3/TRBV12-4
J gene: TRBJ1-1
clone size: many
D gene: .
CDR3 DNA: TGTGCCAGCAGAACAGCTATGAACACTGAAGCTTTCTTT
CDR3 protein: CASRTAMNTEAFF

V gene: TRBV5-5
J gene: TRBJ2-3
clone size: many
D gene: .
CDR3 DNA: TGTGCCAGCAGCTTGGGGACCAAGGCAGATACGCAGTATTTT
CDR3 protein: CASSLGTKADTQYF

V gene: TRBV27
J gene: TRBJ2-7
clone size: once
D gene: .
CDR3 DNA: TGTGCCAGCAGGGAACCCTACGAGCAGTGCTTC
CDR3 protein: CASREPYEQCF

V gene: TRBV2
J gene: TRBJ2-7
clone size: .
D gene: .
CDR3 DNA: TGTGCCAGCAGACCCGAACTAGGCCTCTGGGACGAGCAGTACTTC
CDR3 protein: CASRPELGLWDEQYF

V gene: TRBV5-1
J gene: TRBJ2-1
clone size: .
D gene: .
CDR3 DNA: TGCGCCAGCAGCTGGGTGCAGGGCCGTGAGCAGTTCTTC
CDR3 protein: CASSWVQGREQFF

V gene: TRBV30
J gene: TRBJ2-6
clone size: .
D gene: .
CDR3 DNA: TGTGCCTGGAGTATTCGGGCTGGGTGGATGACTGGGGCCAACGTCCTGACTTTC
CDR3 protein: CAWSIRAGWMTGANVLTF

V gene: TRBV14
J gene: TRBJ2-3
clone size: .
D gene: .
CDR3 DNA: TGTGCCAGCAGCCAAGAGGTTGTAGTGGGGACAGATACGCAGTATTTT
CDR3 protein: CASSQEVVVGTDTQYF

V gene: TRBV7-2
J gene: TRBJ2-1
clone size: many
D gene: TRBD1
CDR3 DNA: TGTGCCAGCAGCTTAGTCCACGTGTGGCAGGGGGATGTCAATGAGCAGTTCTTC
CDR3 protein: CASSLVHVWQGDVNEQFF

V gene: TRBV29-1
J gene: TRBJ1-1
clone size: .
D gene: .
CDR3 DNA: TGCAGCGCAGCAAACACTGAAGCTTTCTTT
CDR3 protein: CSAANTEAFF

V gene: TRBV7-2
J gene: TRBJ2-1
clone size: many
D gene: .
CDR3 DNA: TGTGCCAGCAGCCAAGGGTCAGGGAAGGTTGAGCAGTTCTTC
CDR3 protein: CASSQGSGKVEQFF

V gene: TRBV29-1
J gene: TRBJ1-2
clone size: many
D gene: .
CDR3 DNA: TGCAGCGTCACAAGAGCCACCGATGGCTACACCTTC
CDR3 protein: CSVTRATDGYTF